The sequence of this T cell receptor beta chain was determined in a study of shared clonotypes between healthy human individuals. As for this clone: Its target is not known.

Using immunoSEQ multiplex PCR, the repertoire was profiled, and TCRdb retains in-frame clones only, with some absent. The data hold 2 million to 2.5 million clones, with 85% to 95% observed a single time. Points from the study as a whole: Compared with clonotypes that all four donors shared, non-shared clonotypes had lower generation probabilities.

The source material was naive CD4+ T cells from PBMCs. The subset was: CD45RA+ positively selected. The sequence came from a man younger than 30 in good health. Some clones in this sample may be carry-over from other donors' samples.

This chain's CDR3 is CASSPLVGTGSYEQYF. The DNA of the CDR3 is TGTGCCAGCAGCCCCCTGGTCGGGACAGGCTCCTACGAGCAGTACTTC. The chain joins TRBV4-2 to TRBJ2-7, with 8 bases identical to TRBD1. The CDR3 is 16 amino acids. The trim removed 4 bases at V and 0 bases at J, leaving 8 bases unmatched. Germline V gives CDR1 LGHNA, CDR2 YNFKEQ.